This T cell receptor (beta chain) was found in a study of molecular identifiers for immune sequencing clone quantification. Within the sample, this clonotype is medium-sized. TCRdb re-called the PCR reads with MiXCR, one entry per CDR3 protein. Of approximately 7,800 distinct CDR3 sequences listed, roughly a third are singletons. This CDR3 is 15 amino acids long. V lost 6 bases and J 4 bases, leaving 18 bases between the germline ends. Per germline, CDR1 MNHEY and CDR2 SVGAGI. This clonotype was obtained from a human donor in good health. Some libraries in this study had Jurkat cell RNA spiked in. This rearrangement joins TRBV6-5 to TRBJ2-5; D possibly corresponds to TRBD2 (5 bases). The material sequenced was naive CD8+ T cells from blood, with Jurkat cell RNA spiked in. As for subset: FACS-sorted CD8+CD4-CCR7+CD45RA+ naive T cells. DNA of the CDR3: TGTGCCAGCAGCCTTCTAACTAGTATACGAGAGACCCAGTACTTC. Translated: CASSLLTSIRETQYF.